This TCR beta chain was sequenced in a study of T cells in localized non-small cell lung cancer. Points from the study as a whole: Multi-region tumor sequencing was not done, so intratumor heterogeneity could not be excluded. Density of T cells in blood, when higher, went with longer overall survival. Of the top 100 tumor clones, median about 53 were in adjacent lung, more than 25 among its top 100. Compared with tumor, uninvolved adjacent lung displayed greater T cell clonality, ranking highest overall.

The ends were cut back, 0 bases at V and 3 bases at J, with 15 bases in the middle. The CDR3 has 16 residues. Per germline, CDR1 SGHRS and CDR2 YFSETQ. In regard to this clone: The antigen is unknown.

TCRdb's copy holds only in-frame clones and misses some; the assay was immunoSEQ multiplex PCR. The sample shows roughly 77,000 clones, about 88% of them seen only once. Sequencing was performed on peripheral blood, taken before any cancer treatment. The gene calls are TRBV5-1 and TRBJ2-5; D not resolved. The TCR originated in a woman aged 35 to 75 with stage I squamous cell lung carcinoma. The CDR3 DNA follows: TGCGCCAGCAGCTTGGGTGTTCGGGTTCCAGAAGAGACCCAGTACTTC. Translating it yields CASSLGVRVPEETQYF.